These T cell receptor beta chains were read from a single sample in a study of graft-versus-host responses after intestinal transplantation. Some clones are missing from TCRdb's copy, which holds only in-frame ones; the method was immunoSEQ multiplex PCR. The sample includes more than 12,000 clones, under 70% of them seen just once. The material sequenced was ileum tissue, taken just over 700 days after intestinal transplantation. These receptors all come from a human patient who received an intestinal transplant, so some T cells may come from the graft donor. The CDR3 runs from the conserved cysteine through the conserved F or W. A D gene is named only where the DNA matches it firmly. Part of the rows lack a size; the others show once, few, many or a class for expanded clones.

D,J,size,V,CDR3,DNA
NA,TRBJ1-2,NA,TRBV4-1,CASSQDRGGYTF,TGCGCCAGCAGCCAAGATCGGGGGGGCTACACCTTC
TRBD1,TRBJ1-1,NA,TRBV25-1,CASSRQGVNTEAFF,TGTGCCAGCAGCAGACAGGGCGTTAACACTGAAGCTTTCTTT
NA,TRBJ2-3,NA,TRBV5-4,CASSSSTDTQYF,TGTGCCAGCAGCTCAAGCACAGATACGCAGTATTTT
NA,TRBJ1-1,NA,TRBV7-2,CASSLPTGGNTEAFF,TGTGCCAGCAGCCTCCCAACTGGGGGGAACACTGAAGCTTTCTTT
NA,TRBJ1-1,NA,TRBV5-5,CASSLSLWTPEAFF,TGTGCCAGCAGCTTGTCGTTATGGACGCCCGAAGCTTTCTTT
TRBD2,TRBJ2-1,NA,TRBV7-7,CASSLALAGGYEQFF,TGTGCCAGCAGCTTAGCCCTAGCGGGGGGCTATGAGCAGTTCTTC
NA,TRBJ2-3,NA,TRBV10-3,CAIREQGRGTDTQYF,TGTGCCATCAGAGAACAGGGGCGGGGGACAGATACGCAGTATTTT
NA,TRBJ2-2,NA,TRBV2,CASSDWTSNTGELFF,TGTGCCAGCAGTGATTGGACTTCCAACACCGGGGAGCTGTTTTTT
TRBD1,TRBJ1-1,few,TRBV6-6,CASSSTGGYTEAFF,TGTGCCAGCAGCTCGACAGGGGGCTACACTGAAGCTTTCTTT
NA,TRBJ2-2,few,TRBV6-5,CASSEVGAGELFF,TGTGCCAGCAGTGAAGTGGGAGCCGGGGAGCTGTTTTTT
NA,TRBJ1-2,NA,TRBV5-1,CASSLVPGARGYTF,TGCGCCAGCAGCTTGGTACCAGGGGCGCGAGGCTACACCTTC
NA,TRBJ1-1,NA,TRBV11-2,CASSLYPDYTEAFF,TGTGCCAGCAGCTTGTACCCGGACTACACTGAAGCTTTCTTT
NA,TRBJ2-1,NA,TRBV11-2,CASSSRDFSSYNEQFF,TGTGCCAGCAGCTCTCGGGACTTCAGCTCCTACAATGAGCAGTTCTTC
NA,TRBJ1-2,NA,TRBV28,CASSLGGRPYGYTF,TGTGCCAGCAGTTTAGGTGGCAGACCCTATGGCTACACCTTC
TRBD2,TRBJ2-1,NA,TRBV28,CASRLAGGPLGSYNEQFF,TGTGCCAGCAGGCTAGCGGGAGGGCCACTTGGCTCCTACAATGAGCAGTTCTTC
TRBD2,TRBJ2-1,few,TRBV19,CASSIGTSGRREQFF,TGTGCCAGTAGTATAGGGACTAGCGGGAGACGAGAGCAGTTCTTC
TRBD1,TRBJ2-2,few,TRBV11-3,CASSTYRGRTGAGELFF,TGCGCCAGCAGCACCTACAGGGGGAGGACGGGGGCCGGGGAGCTGTTTTTT
NA,TRBJ2-7,NA,TRBV6-5,CASNEGGSWVYEQYF,TGTGCCAGCAACGAGGGGGGTAGTTGGGTCTACGAGCAGTACTTC
NA,TRBJ1-2,NA,TRBV10-3,CAISEQSESGYTF,TGTGCCATCAGTGAGCAATCGGAGTCCGGCTACACCTTC
TRBD1,TRBJ1-2,NA,TRBV5-1,CASSLVGQGYGYTF,TGCGCCAGCAGCTTGGTGGGACAGGGGTATGGCTACACCTTC
NA,TRBJ2-1,NA,TRBV11-3,CASSLASYNEQFF,TGTGCCAGCAGCTTAGCCAGTTACAATGAGCAGTTCTTC
NA,TRBJ2-7,NA,TRBV11-1,CASSLETYEQYF,TGTGCCAGCAGCTTAGAGACCTACGAGCAGTACTTC
TRBD2,TRBJ2-1,NA,TRBV14,CASSLAGVVNEQFF,TGTGCCAGCAGCCTAGCGGGAGTTGTTAATGAGCAGTTCTTC
NA,TRBJ2-7,NA,TRBV14,CASSQGQLQYF,TGTGCCAGCAGCCAAGGTCAGTTGCAGTACTTC
NA,TRBJ1-2,NA,TRBV6-1,CASRNWAADYGYTF,TGTGCCAGCCGGAACTGGGCGGCAGACTATGGCTACACCTTC
NA,TRBJ1-6,once,TRBV25-1,CASSDRDSPLHF,TGTGCCAGCAGTGACAGGGATTCACCCCTCCACTTT
NA,TRBJ1-1,NA,TRBV5-4,CASSLYASSGLNTEAFF,TGTGCCAGCAGCTTGTATGCTTCGTCGGGGTTGAACACTGAAGCTTTCTTT
NA,TRBJ1-1,NA,TRBV2,CARGGMNTEAFF,TGTGCCAGGGGGGGCATGAACACTGAAGCTTTCTTT
NA,TRBJ1-2,NA,TRBV6-5,CASSQRGLKGTF,TGTGCCAGCAGCCAGAGAGGCCTCAAGGGGACCTTC
NA,TRBJ2-7,once,TRBV18,CASSLSGLPGGHEQYF,TGTGCCAGCTCACTAAGCGGACTCCCGGGCGGCCACGAGCAGTACTTC
TRBD1,TRBJ2-5,once,TRBV6-1,CASSTGTAGETQYF,TGTGCCAGCAGCACCGGGACAGCTGGGGAGACCCAGTACTTC
NA,TRBJ2-4,NA,TRBV20-1,CSAGQKNIQYF,TGCAGTGCTGGACAGAAAAACATTCAGTACTTC
NA,TRBJ1-3,few,TRBV19,CASSIVLGGTSGNTIYF,TGTGCCAGTAGTATAGTTCTTGGAGGGACCTCTGGAAACACCATATATTTT
TRBD1,TRBJ1-2,NA,TRBV6-5,CASSKGTGVYYGYTF,TGTGCCAGCAGTAAAGGGACAGGGGTGTACTATGGCTACACCTTC
TRBD2,TRBJ2-7,NA,TRBV7-2,CASSRWTSGFTSSYEQYF,TGTGCCAGCAGCCGCTGGACTAGCGGGTTTACCAGCTCCTACGAGCAGTACTTC
NA,TRBJ2-1,NA,TRBV5-1,CASSLGESSYNEQFF,TGCGCCAGCAGCTTAGGGGAGAGCTCCTACAATGAGCAGTTCTTC
NA,TRBJ1-1,NA,TRBV18,CASSPLGTANTEAFF,TGTGCCAGCTCACCGCTCGGGACCGCGAACACTGAAGCTTTCTTT
NA,TRBJ1-1,NA,TRBV6-5,CASTIDRNTEAFF,TGTGCCAGCACTATAGACAGGAACACTGAAGCTTTCTTT
NA,TRBJ1-2,NA,TRBV28,CASSLAGQELSYGYTF,TGTGCCAGCAGTTTAGCTGGGCAGGAGCTGAGCTATGGCTACACCTTC
TRBD2,TRBJ2-1,NA,TRBV19,CASRASGYNEQFF,TGTGCCAGTAGAGCTAGCGGCTACAATGAGCAGTTCTTC